The 2 T cell receptor beta chains in this list originate from one sample, sequenced in a study of early stage breast cancer tumors. The repertoire was sequenced with immunoSEQ multiplex PCR; TCRdb's copy has only in-frame clones and lacks some. The table records 40,000 to 60,000 clones, roughly 73% of them present only once. Sequencing used blood. These receptors originate from a person aged 35-55 years with breast cancer.

J is TRBJ1-5 and V is TRBV4-1, with unresolved D. V lost 4 bases, J lost 7 bases, and 11 bases lay in between. Per germline, CDR1 MGHRA and CDR2 YSYEKL. The length of the CDR3 is 13 residues. CDR3 sequence: CASSLTAGQPQHF. The DNA for the CDR3 is TGCGCCAGCAGCCTAACCGCGGGCCAGCCCCAGCATTTT.

This chain joins TRBV6-5 and TRBJ2-7; D is perhaps TRBD2 (6 bases). Germline lookup yields CDR1 MNHEY and CDR2 SVGAGI. This CDR3 region has 14 residues. Trimming removed 5 bases from V and 3 bases from J, with 14 bases in between. This CDR3 is CASSLLAKGYEQYF. The CDR3, as DNA: TGTGCCAGCAGTCTACTAGCAAAGGGCTACGAGCAGTACTTC.